The present T cell receptor (beta chain) was sequenced within a study of blood T cell repertoires in COVID-19. Assignments of participants to cohorts depended upon their own reported clinical history. There are 16 residues in the CDR3. V dropped 0 bases and J dropped 5 bases, with 11 bases sitting between them. Germline V gene lookup returns CDR1 MNHEY and CDR2 SVGAGI. How the authors handled the data: Amplifying reference gene primers gave estimates of nucleated cell counts. Generated by immunoSEQ multiplex PCR, the TCRdb table keeps only in-frame clones and is missing some. V and J calls and clone size are copied from that table; D and trimming were computed from the DNA. Here the sample spans fewer than 250,000 clones, about 83% being singletons. This clone occurred a few times.

Sequencing was done on a sample of PBMCs or T cells enriched from blood (not recorded which). The receptor was derived from a woman in her 30s who had been exposed to COVID-19. This chain links TRBV6-5 with TRBJ1-6; D might be TRBD1 (5 bases). This CDR3 is CASSYSGRGHNSPLHF. The CDR3 DNA reads as TGTGCCAGCAGTTACTCCGGTAGGGGTCATAATTCACCCCTCCACTTT.